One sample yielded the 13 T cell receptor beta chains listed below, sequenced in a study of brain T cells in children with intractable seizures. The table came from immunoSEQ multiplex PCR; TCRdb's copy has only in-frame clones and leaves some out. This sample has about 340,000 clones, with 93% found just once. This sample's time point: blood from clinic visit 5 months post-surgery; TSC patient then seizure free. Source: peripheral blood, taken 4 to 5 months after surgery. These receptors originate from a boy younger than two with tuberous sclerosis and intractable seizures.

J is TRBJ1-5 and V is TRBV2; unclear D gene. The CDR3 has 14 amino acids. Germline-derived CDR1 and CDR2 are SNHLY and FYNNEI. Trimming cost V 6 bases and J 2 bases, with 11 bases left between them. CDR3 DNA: TGTGCCAGCAGCGCCGGCTCGGGCAATCAGCCCCAGCATTTT. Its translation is CASSAGSGNQPQHF.

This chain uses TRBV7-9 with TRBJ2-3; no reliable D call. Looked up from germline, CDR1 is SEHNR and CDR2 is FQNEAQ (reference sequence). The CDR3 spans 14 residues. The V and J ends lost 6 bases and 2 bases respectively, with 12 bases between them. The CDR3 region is CASSPPDATDTQYF. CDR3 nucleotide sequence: TGTGCCAGCAGTCCTCCCGACGCCACAGATACGCAGTATTTT.

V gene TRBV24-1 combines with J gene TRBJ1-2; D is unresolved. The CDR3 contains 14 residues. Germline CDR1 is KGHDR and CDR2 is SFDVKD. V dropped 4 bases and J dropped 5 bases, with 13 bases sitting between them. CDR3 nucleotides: TGTGCCACCAGTGACAAAGTAACCGATTATGGCTACACCTTC. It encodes CATSDKVTDYGYTF.

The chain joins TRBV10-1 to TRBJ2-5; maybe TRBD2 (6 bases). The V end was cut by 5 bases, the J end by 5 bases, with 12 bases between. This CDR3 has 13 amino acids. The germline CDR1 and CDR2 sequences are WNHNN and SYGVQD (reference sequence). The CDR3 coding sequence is TGCGCCAGCAGTAGCGGGCGTGGGGAGACCCAGTACTTC. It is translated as CASSSGRGETQYF.

CDR3 nucleotide sequence: TGTGCCAGCAGTGGGCGCGGCCCGAACACCGGGGAGCTGTTTTTT. It encodes CASSGRGPNTGELFF. The chain combines TRBV2 with TRBJ2-2; D is uncertain. Between the trimmed V and J ends, which lost 4 bases and 0 bases, there was a span of 9 bases. The CDR3 is 15 amino acids. Germline V gene data show CDR1 as SNHLY and CDR2 as FYNNEI.

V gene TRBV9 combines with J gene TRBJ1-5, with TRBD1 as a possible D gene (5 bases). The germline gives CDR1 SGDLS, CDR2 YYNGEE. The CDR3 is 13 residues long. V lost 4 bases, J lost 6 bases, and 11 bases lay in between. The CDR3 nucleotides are TGTGCCAGCAGCCCCGGGACTAGTCAGCCCCAGCATTTT. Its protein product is CASSPGTSQPQHF.

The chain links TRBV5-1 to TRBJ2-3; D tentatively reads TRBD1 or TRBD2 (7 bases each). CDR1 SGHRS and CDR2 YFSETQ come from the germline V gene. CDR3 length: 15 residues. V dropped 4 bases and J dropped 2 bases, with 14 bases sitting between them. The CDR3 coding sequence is TGCGCCAGCAGCCCAGGGGGGGCCCACACAGATACGCAGTATTTT. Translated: CASSPGGAHTDTQYF.

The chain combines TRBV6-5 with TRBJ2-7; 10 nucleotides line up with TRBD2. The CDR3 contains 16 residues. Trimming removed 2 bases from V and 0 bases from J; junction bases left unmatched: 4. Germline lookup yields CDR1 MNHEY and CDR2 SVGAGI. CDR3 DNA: TGTGCCAGCAGTTACGCTAGCGGGGGTCCCTCCTACGAGCAGTACTTC. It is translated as CASSYASGGPSYEQYF.

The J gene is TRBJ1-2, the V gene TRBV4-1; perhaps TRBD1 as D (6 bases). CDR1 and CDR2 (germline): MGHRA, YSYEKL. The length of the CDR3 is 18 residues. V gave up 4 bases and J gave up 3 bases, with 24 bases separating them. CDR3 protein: CASSPEESFGGSDYGYTF. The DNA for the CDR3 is TGCGCCAGCAGCCCAGAAGAGTCGTTCGGGGGCAGTGACTATGGCTACACCTTC.

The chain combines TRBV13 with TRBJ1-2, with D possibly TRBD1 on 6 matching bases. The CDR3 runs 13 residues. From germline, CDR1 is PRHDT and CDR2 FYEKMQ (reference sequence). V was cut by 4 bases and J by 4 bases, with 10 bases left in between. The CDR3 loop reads CASSSGEGYGYTF. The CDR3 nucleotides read TGTGCCAGCAGCTCAGGGGAGGGCTATGGCTACACCTTC.

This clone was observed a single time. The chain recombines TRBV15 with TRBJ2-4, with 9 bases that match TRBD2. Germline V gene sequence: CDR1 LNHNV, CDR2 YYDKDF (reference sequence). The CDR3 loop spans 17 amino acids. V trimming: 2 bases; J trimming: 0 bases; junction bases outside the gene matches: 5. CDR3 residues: CATSRPSGDLAKNIQYF. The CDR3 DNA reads TGTGCCACCAGCAGACCTAGCGGGGACCTAGCCAAAAACATTCAGTACTTC.

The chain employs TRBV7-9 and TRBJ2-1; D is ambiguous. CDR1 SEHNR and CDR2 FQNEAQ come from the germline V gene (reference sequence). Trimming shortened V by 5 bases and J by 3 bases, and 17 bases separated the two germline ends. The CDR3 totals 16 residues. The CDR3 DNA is TGTGCCAGCAGCGCCGGCGGCTTTGGGAACTACAATGAGCAGTTCTTC. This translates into CASSAGGFGNYNEQFF.

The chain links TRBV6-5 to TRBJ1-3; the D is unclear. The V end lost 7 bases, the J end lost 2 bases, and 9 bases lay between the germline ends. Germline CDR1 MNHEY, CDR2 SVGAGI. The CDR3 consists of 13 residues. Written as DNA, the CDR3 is TGTGCCAGCACTATGGGAACTGGAAACACCATATATTTT. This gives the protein CASTMGTGNTIYF.